The 18 T cell receptor beta chains in this list originate from one sample, sequenced in a study of blood T cell repertoires in COVID-19. Using immunoSEQ multiplex PCR, the repertoire was profiled, and TCRdb retains in-frame clones only, with some absent. The repertoire holds a few hundred thousand clones, about four fifths seen once, with 2.5% to 3.5% in the top ten. The sequencing sample was made of peripheral blood. These receptors all stem from a woman aged 18-29 years with acute or convalescent COVID-19.

V and J are TRBV5-1 and TRBJ2-7; D unclear. Germline CDR1 SGHRS, CDR2 YFSETQ. CDR3 length equals 14 residues. V lost 0 bases, J lost 1 base, and 8 bases lay in between. The CDR3 is CASSLGEVSYEQYF. CDR3 sequence (DNA): TGCGCCAGCAGCTTGGGTGAGGTTTCCTACGAGCAGTACTTC.

This clone has a single count. The rearrangement links TRBV29-1 to TRBJ1-1; possible D gene TRBD1, 5 bases. The V end was cut by 6 bases, the J end by 4 bases, with 6 bases between. Germline assignment: CDR1 SQVTM and CDR2 ANQGSEA. This CDR3 region has 10 residues. CDR3 sequence: CSVGVTEAFF. The CDR3 region has the DNA TGCAGCGTAGGGGTCACTGAAGCTTTCTTT.

Written as DNA, the CDR3 is TGTGCCAGCAGCCCGGGACTAGCGACTGGGGAGCTGTTTTTT. It is translated as CASSPGLATGELFF. V is TRBV28 and J is TRBJ2-2; the match to TRBD2 covers 10 bases. CDR1 and CDR2 from the germline V gene are MDHEN and SYDVKM. This CDR3 region has 14 residues. Unmatched junction bases numbered 6, after V lost 6 bases and J lost 8 bases.

The rearrangement joins TRBV7-2 to TRBJ1-5; 8 nucleotides agree with TRBD1. Trimming cost V 0 bases and J 3 bases; bases outside gene matches: 1. The germline V gene has CDR1 SGHTA and CDR2 FQGNSA. The CDR3 length is 15 residues. In nucleotides, the CDR3 is TGTGCCAGCAGCTTAGCGCAGGGGGCCAATCAGCCCCAGCATTTT. Residues: CASSLAQGANQPQHF. Complete variable domain (other parts from reference TRBV7-2 and TRBJ1-5): GAGVSQSPSNKVTEKGKDVELRCDPISGHTALYWYRQSLGQGLEFLIYFQGNSAPDKSGLPSDRFSAERTGGSVSTLTIQRTQQEDSAVYLCASSLAQGANQPQHFGDGTRLSIL.

V usage is TRBV5-1 and J usage is TRBJ2-3; 7 bases align to TRBD1. Germline V gene data show CDR1 as SGHRS and CDR2 as YFSETQ. The ends lost 5 bases at V and 3 bases at J; junction bases unmatched: 6. The CDR3 spans 14 residues. CDR3 in DNA: TGCGCCAGCAGTTGGCAGGGGGTGACAGATACGCAGTATTTT. This codes for CASSWQGVTDTQYF.

The chain recombines TRBV6-2 or TRBV6-3 with TRBJ1-2, with 7 bases identical to TRBD1. Germline CDR1 and CDR2: MNHEY and SVGEGT. The CDR3 runs 15 residues. V shed 5 bases and J 8 bases; nucleotides not matched to a gene: 14. This CDR3 is CASSSIGGEVYGYTF. CDR3 nucleotide sequence: TGTGCCAGCAGTAGTATAGGGGGCGAGGTATACGGCTACACCTTC.

V usage is TRBV7-3 and J usage is TRBJ1-5, with 8 positions matching TRBD1. V was pared by 5 bases and J by 1 base, with 4 bases of the junction left unmatched. This CDR3 has 15 residues. Germline lookup yields CDR1 SGHTA and CDR2 FQGTGA. The CDR3 reads CASSATGGSNQPQHF. The CDR3 DNA reads as TGTGCCAGCAGCGCCACAGGGGGAAGCAATCAGCCCCAGCATTTT.

J is TRBJ2-1 and V is TRBV3-1 (or the pseudogene TRBV3-2); D is unresolved. CDR3 length equals 13 residues. V lost 1 base, J lost 6 bases, and 7 bases lay in between. The germline V gene has CDR1 LGHDT and CDR2 YNNKEL (reference sequence). The CDR3 reads CASSQGASNEQFF. The DNA of the CDR3 is TGTGCCAGCAGCCAAGGGGCCTCCAATGAGCAGTTCTTC.

The chain recombines TRBV2 with TRBJ1-2, with TRBD1 matching over 9 bases. Germline assignment: CDR1 SNHLY and CDR2 FYNNEI. V lost 9 bases, J lost 1 base, and 3 bases stayed unmatched. CDR3 length equals 13 residues. The CDR3 reads CASLDRGNYGYTF. CDR3 DNA sequence: TGTGCCAGTTTGGACAGGGGTAACTATGGCTACACCTTC.

The chain recombines TRBV6-5 with TRBJ1-4; 11 nucleotides align to TRBD1. Germline V gene lookup returns CDR1 MNHEY and CDR2 SVGAGI. The ends lost 6 bases at V and 8 bases at J; junction bases unmatched: 8. The CDR3 contains 15 residues. In DNA, the CDR3 is TGTGCCAGCAGCCCCGTGGGGACAGGGGGGGAAAAACTGTTTTTT. Encoded protein: CASSPVGTGGEKLFF.

V is TRBV11-3 and J is TRBJ2-1; D is ambiguous. The V end lost 5 bases, the J end lost 8 bases, and 19 bases lay between the germline ends. Germline lookup yields CDR1 SGHNT and CDR2 YENEEA. This CDR3 has 15 residues. The CDR3 here is CASSPTEVEWYEQFF. In DNA, the CDR3 is TGTGCCAGCAGCCCTACAGAAGTTGAATGGTATGAGCAGTTCTTC.

CDR3 sequence: CASSSDRGVFNEQFF. DNA of the CDR3: TGCGCCAGCAGCTCCGACAGGGGCGTTTTTAATGAGCAGTTCTTC. V usage is TRBV5-1 and J usage is TRBJ2-1, with TRBD1 matching over 8 bases. V lost 3 bases and J lost 7; bases outside the gene matches: 9. This CDR3 contains 15 residues. Germline V gene sequence: CDR1 SGHRS, CDR2 YFSETQ.

The genes are TRBV2 and TRBJ2-7; D gene ambiguous. The CDR3 is made up of 11 amino acids. In germline, CDR1 is SNHLY, CDR2 FYNNEI. Trimming removed 4 bases at V and 3 bases at J, with 4 bases between. CDR3: CASSALYEQYF. The DNA of the CDR3 is TGTGCCAGCAGTGCCCTCTACGAGCAGTACTTC.

The V and J genes are TRBV6-2 or TRBV6-3 and TRBJ1-2; D remains unclear. Germline CDR1 MNHEY, CDR2 SVGEGT. The CDR3 sequence is 14 residues long. V lost 5 bases, J lost 5 bases, and 15 bases lay in between. The CDR3 loop reads CASSPVPREYGYTF. The CDR3 DNA follows: TGTGCCAGCAGTCCCGTACCTAGGGAGTATGGCTACACCTTC.

The chain is built from TRBV19 and TRBJ2-5; TRBD1 aligns across 7 bases. This CDR3 comprises 17 residues. Per germline, CDR1 LNHDA and CDR2 SQIVND (reference sequence). J was trimmed by 2 bases and V by 6 bases; bases with no gene match: 15. CDR3 sequence reads: CASSNPPGGVPQETQYF. The CDR3 bases are TGTGCCAGTAGCAACCCTCCAGGGGGAGTACCTCAAGAGACCCAGTACTTC.

This chain uses TRBV5-1 with TRBJ2-3; 10 bases are shared with TRBD1. The trim removed 4 bases at V and 4 bases at J, leaving 9 bases unmatched. CDR1 is SGHRS and CDR2 is YFSETQ in the germline V gene. The CDR3 covers 16 residues. The CDR3 nucleotides are TGCGCCAGCAGCCTTGCCACCGGGACAGGGGCAGATACGCAGTATTTT. This codes for CASSLATGTGADTQYF.

J is TRBJ2-3 and V is TRBV4-3; D is undetermined. The length of the CDR3 is 15 residues. In germline, CDR1 is LGHNA, CDR2 YSLEER. V shed 1 base and J shed 3 bases, with 11 bases lying between them. The CDR3 sequence is CASSQGAANTDTQYF. CDR3 sequence (DNA): TGCGCCAGCAGCCAAGGGGCTGCCAATACAGATACGCAGTATTTT.

This clone was seen just once. The gene calls are TRBV5-3 and TRBJ1-4; D may be TRBD1 (5 bases). TRBV5-3 is an open reading frame, and its role is uncertain. Trimming stripped 7 bases from V and 0 bases from J, with 10 bases between. CDR3 length: 14 residues. CDR3 sequence: CARSQGPTNEKLFF. CDR3 nucleotides: TGTGCCAGATCGCAGGGCCCAACTAATGAAAAACTGTTTTTT.